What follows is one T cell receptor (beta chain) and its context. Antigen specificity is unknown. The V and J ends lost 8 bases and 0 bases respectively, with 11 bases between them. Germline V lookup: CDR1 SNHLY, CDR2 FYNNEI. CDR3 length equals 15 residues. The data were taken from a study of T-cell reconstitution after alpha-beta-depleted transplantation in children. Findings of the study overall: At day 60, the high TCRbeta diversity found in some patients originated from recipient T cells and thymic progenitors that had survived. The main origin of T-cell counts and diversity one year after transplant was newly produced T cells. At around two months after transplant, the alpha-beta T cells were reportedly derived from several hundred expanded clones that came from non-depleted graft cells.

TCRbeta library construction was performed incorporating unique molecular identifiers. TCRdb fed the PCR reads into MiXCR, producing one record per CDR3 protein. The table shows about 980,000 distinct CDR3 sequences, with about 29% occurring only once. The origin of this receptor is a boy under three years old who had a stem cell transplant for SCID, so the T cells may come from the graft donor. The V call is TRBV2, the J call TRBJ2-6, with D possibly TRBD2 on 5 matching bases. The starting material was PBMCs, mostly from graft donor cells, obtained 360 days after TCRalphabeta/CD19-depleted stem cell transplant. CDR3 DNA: TGTGCCAGCCGAATAGGAGGCTCTGGGGCCAACGTCCTGACTTTC. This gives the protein CASRIGGSGANVLTF.